The 10 T cell receptor beta chains below all came from one sample that was sequenced in a study of blood T cell repertoires in COVID-19 (TCRdb year 2020). Library generation was performed with the immunoSEQ multiplex PCR assay. TCRdb mirrors the immuneACCESS table, restricted to in-frame sequences. Some clones are absent from its copies; in checked studies, under half trace to an unresolved V gene, and the reason for the others is unknown. Recorded for this sample are roughly 350,000 clones; about 90% of them occurred a single time. The top ten clonotypes cover about 6.9% of the sample. Sequencing was performed on peripheral blood. Every receptor here comes from a woman in her forties or fifties with COVID-19, enrolled during active disease.

This chain uses TRBV30 with TRBJ1-5; the match to TRBD1 covers 7 bases. This CDR3 spans 15 amino acids. V trimming: 4 bases; J trimming: 3 bases; junction bases outside the gene matches: 9. Germline V gene data show CDR1 as GTSNPN and CDR2 as SVGIG (reference sequence). The CDR3 here is CAWNVGGGNNQPQHF. CDR3 bases: TGTGCCTGGAATGTAGGGGGCGGGAACAATCAGCCCCAGCATTTT.

The V and J genes are TRBV10-3 and TRBJ2-5; D gene uncertain. Germline V gene lookup returns CDR1 ENHRY and CDR2 SYGVKD. CDR3 length: 14 amino acids. Deletions cut 3 bases from V and 7 bases from J, with 15 bases between. DNA of the CDR3: TGTGCCATCAGTGACGGCAGTTCCCCGGGGACCCAGTACTTC. This translates into CAISDGSSPGTQYF.

CDR3 bases: TGTGCCAGCAGCTTAGGGATTGGGACTAGCTACGAGCAGTACTTC. Its translation: CASSLGIGTSYEQYF. The chain has TRBV11-3 and TRBJ2-7; 8 positions match TRBD2. V gave up 1 base and J gave up 3 bases; unmatched junction bases: 5. Germline assignment: CDR1 SGHNT and CDR2 YENEEA. The CDR3 is made up of 15 amino acids.

This clone was recorded a few times. The rearrangement links TRBV10-1 to TRBJ2-2, with a tentative D call TRBD1 (6 bases). CDR1 WNHNN and CDR2 SYGVQD come from the germline V gene (reference sequence). There are 14 residues in the CDR3. V dropped 4 bases and J dropped 6 bases, with 12 bases sitting between them. Here the CDR3 DNA reads TGCGCCAGCAGTGTGGCAGGGGTCCCCGGGGAGCTGTTTTTT. It translates to CASSVAGVPGELFF.

This clone was seen at least ten times. This chain joins TRBV7-2 and TRBJ1-1; 10 bases line up with TRBD1. The CDR3 runs to 15 residues. CDR1 is SGHTA, CDR2 FQGNSA, per germline. After removal of 5 bases from V and 3 bases from J, the junction contained 6 bases not matched to a gene. CDR3 region: CASSPGTGVHTEAFF. The DNA for the CDR3 is TGTGCCAGCAGCCCTGGGACAGGGGTTCACACTGAAGCTTTCTTT.

The chain carries TRBV18 and TRBJ2-7; TRBD2 matches 8 bases. CDR3 length: 16 residues. Per germline, CDR1 KGHSH and CDR2 LQKENI. J gave up 7 bases and V 5 bases, and 16 bases lay outside the gene matches. The CDR3, as DNA: TGTGCCAGCTCATTAACAGCGGGAGCCAGGTCGGGAGAGCAGTACTTC. It specifies CASSLTAGARSGEQYF.

This chain connects TRBV30 to TRBJ2-3, with a tentative D call TRBD1 (6 bases). Trimming shortened V by 0 bases and J by 3 bases, and 13 bases separated the two germline ends. Germline V gene data show CDR1 as GTSNPN and CDR2 as SVGIG (reference sequence). The CDR3 runs 15 residues. The CDR3: CAWSVSGTSTDTQYF. The DNA of the CDR3 is TGTGCCTGGAGTGTATCCGGGACATCGACAGATACGCAGTATTTT.

J is TRBJ1-3 and V is TRBV19, with D possibly being TRBD1 (6 bases). The CDR3 has 15 residues. The germline V and J ends were trimmed by 4 bases and 8 bases, with 18 bases remaining between them. Germline-derived CDR1 and CDR2 are LNHDA and SQIVND (reference sequence). CDR3 sequence (DNA): TGTGCCAGTAGTACTTACCCCGGCAGGGGTGACACCATATATTTT. The encoded protein is CASSTYPGRGDTIYF.

This chain links TRBV2 with TRBJ1-2; no clear D. The CDR3 spans 16 residues. Germline V lookup: CDR1 SNHLY, CDR2 FYNNEI. Trimming cost V 4 bases and J 4 bases, with 19 bases left between them. The CDR3 bases are TGTGCCAGCAGTGTAAGCATGGAGTCCTCTGGCTATGGCTACACCTTC. The encoded protein is CASSVSMESSGYGYTF.

This clone was seen once. This chain connects TRBV2 to TRBJ1-1; TRBD1 is a possible D gene (6 bases). V was trimmed by 3 bases and J by 2 bases, leaving 10 bases between them. The germline V gene encodes CDR1 SNHLY and CDR2 FYNNEI. CDR3 length: 14 amino acids. The CDR3 reads CASSDLGTNTEAFF. The CDR3 DNA follows: TGTGCCAGCAGTGACCTCGGGACAAACACTGAAGCTTTCTTT.